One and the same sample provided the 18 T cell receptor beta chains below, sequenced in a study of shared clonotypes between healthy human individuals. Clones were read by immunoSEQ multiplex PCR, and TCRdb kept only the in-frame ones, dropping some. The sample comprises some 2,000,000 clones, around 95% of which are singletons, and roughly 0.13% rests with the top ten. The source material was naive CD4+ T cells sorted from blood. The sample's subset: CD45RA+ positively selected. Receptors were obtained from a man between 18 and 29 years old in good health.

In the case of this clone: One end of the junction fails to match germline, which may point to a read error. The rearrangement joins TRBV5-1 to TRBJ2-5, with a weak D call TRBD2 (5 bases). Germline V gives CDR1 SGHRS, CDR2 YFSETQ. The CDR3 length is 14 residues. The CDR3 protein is CASCLGEIQETQYF. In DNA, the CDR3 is TGCGCCAGCTGCTTGGGAGAAATCCAAGAGACCCAGTACTTC. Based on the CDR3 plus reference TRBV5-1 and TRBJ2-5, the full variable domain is KAGVTQTPRYLIKTRGQQVTLSCSPISGHRSVSWYQQTPGQGLQFLFEYFSETQRNKGNFPGRFSGRQFSNSRSEMNVSTLELGDSALYLCASCLGEIQETQYFGPGTRLLVL.

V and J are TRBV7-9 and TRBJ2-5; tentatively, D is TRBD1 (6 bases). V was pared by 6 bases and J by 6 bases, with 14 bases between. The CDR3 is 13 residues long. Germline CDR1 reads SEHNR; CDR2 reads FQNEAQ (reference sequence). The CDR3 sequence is CASSSTGTQTQYF. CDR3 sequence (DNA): TGTGCCAGCAGTAGTACAGGGACCCAGACCCAGTACTTC.

CDR3 in amino acids: CASRDRATGELFF. The CDR3 coding sequence is TGCGCCAGCAGGGACAGGGCAACCGGGGAGCTGTTTTTT. This chain uses TRBV10-2 with TRBJ2-2, with 8 bases aligning to TRBD1. Germline V gives CDR1 WSHSY, CDR2 SAAADI. J gave up 5 bases and V 6 bases, and 2 bases lay outside the gene matches. This CDR3 comprises 13 residues.

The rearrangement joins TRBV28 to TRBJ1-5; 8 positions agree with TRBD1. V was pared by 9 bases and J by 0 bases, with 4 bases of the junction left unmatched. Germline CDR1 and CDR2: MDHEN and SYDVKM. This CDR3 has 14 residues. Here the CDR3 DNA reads TGTGCCAGTATGACAGGGGATAGCAATCAGCCCCAGCATTTT. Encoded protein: CASMTGDSNQPQHF.

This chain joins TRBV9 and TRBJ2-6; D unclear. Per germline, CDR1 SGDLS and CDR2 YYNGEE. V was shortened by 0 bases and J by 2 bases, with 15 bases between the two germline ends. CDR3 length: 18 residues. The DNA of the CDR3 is TGTGCCAGCAGCGTAGCCACACCAACCAGGACTGGGGCCAACGTCCTGACTTTC. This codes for CASSVATPTRTGANVLTF.

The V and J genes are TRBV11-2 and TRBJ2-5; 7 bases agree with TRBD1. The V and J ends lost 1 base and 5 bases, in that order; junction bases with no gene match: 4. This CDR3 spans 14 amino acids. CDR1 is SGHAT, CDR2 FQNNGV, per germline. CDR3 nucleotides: TGTGCCAGCAGCTTAGCTGTCAGGGGGGAGACCCAGTACTTC. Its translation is CASSLAVRGETQYF.

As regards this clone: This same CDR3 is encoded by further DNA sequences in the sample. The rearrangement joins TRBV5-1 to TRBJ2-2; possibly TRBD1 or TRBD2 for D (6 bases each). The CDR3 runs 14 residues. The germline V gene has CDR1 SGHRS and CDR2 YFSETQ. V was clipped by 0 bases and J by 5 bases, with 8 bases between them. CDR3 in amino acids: CASSLAGATGELFF. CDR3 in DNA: TGCGCCAGCAGCTTGGCGGGGGCGACCGGGGAGCTGTTTTTT.

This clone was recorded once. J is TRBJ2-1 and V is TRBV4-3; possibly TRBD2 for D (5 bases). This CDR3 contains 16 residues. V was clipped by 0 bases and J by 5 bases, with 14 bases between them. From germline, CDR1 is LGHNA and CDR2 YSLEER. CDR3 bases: TGCGCCAGCAGCCAAGATGGATCTGCTAGCAACAATGAGCAGTTCTTC. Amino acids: CASSQDGSASNNEQFF.

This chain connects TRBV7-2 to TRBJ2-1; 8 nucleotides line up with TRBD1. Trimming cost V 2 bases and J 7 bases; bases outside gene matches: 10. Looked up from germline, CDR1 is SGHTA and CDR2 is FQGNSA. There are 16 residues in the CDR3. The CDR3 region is CASSLMGSGGRNEQFF. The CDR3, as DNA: TGTGCCAGCAGCTTAATGGGGTCAGGGGGCAGGAATGAGCAGTTCTTC.

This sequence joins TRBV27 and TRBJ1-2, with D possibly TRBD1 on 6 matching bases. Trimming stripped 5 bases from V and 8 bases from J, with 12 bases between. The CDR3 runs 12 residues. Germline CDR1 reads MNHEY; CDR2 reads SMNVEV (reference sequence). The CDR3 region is CASSQQGHGYTF. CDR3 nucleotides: TGTGCCAGCAGTCAACAGGGACACGGCTACACCTTC.

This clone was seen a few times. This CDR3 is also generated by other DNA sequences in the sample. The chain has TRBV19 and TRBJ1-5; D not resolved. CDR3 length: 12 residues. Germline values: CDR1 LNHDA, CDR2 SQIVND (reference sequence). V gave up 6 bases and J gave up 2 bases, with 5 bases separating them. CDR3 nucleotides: TGTGCCAGTAGGAGGGGCAATCAGCCCCAGCATTTT. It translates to CASRRGNQPQHF.

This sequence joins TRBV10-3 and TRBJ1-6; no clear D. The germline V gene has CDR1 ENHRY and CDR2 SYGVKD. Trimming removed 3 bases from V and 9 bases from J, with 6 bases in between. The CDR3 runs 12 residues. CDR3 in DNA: TGTGCCATCAGTGAAAGCCTTTCACCCCTCCACTTT. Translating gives CAISESLSPLHF.

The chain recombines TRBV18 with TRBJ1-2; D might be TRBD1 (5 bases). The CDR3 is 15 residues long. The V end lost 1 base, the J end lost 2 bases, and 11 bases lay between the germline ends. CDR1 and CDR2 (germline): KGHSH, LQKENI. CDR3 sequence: CASSPLKGPNYGYTF. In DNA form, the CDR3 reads TGTGCCAGCTCACCACTTAAGGGGCCCAACTATGGCTACACCTTC.

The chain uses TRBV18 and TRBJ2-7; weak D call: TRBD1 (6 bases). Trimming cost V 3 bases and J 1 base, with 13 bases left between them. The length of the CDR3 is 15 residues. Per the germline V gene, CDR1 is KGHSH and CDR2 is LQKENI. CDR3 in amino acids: CASSPQQGRSYEQYF. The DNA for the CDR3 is TGTGCCAGCTCACCCCAACAGGGTAGGTCCTACGAGCAGTACTTC.

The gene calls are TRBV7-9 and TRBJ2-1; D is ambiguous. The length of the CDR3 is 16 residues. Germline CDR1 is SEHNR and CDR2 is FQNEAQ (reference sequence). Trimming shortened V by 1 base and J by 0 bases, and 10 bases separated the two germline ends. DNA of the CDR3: TGTGCCAGCAGCTTAGGTTCCCAGAGCTCCTACAATGAGCAGTTCTTC. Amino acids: CASSLGSQSSYNEQFF.

The DNA of the CDR3 is TGTGCCAGCAGTCCCACGAATAGGAACACTGAAGCTTTCTTT. Amino acid sequence: CASSPTNRNTEAFF. The V and J genes are TRBV6-5 and TRBJ1-1; D uncertain. Germline CDR1 and CDR2: MNHEY and SVGAGI. The length of the CDR3 is 14 residues. Trimming took 5 bases from V and 1 from J, leaving 11 bases between them.

CDR3 amino acids: CASSVSGDGCYEQYF. DNA for the CDR3: TGTGCCAGCAGCGTTTCCGGCGACGGGTGCTACGAGCAGTACTTC. The V gene is TRBV7-3, the J gene TRBJ2-7; D not certain. V shed 5 bases and J shed 3 bases, with 17 bases lying between them. Germline V gene lookup returns CDR1 SGHTA and CDR2 FQGTGA. This CDR3 has 15 residues.

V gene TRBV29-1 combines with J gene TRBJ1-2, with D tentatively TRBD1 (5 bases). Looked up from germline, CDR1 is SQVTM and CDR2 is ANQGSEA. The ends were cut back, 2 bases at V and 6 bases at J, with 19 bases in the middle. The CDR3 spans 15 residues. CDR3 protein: CSVEPGMGARDGYTF. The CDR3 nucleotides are TGCAGCGTTGAACCAGGGATGGGAGCCAGGGATGGCTACACCTTC.